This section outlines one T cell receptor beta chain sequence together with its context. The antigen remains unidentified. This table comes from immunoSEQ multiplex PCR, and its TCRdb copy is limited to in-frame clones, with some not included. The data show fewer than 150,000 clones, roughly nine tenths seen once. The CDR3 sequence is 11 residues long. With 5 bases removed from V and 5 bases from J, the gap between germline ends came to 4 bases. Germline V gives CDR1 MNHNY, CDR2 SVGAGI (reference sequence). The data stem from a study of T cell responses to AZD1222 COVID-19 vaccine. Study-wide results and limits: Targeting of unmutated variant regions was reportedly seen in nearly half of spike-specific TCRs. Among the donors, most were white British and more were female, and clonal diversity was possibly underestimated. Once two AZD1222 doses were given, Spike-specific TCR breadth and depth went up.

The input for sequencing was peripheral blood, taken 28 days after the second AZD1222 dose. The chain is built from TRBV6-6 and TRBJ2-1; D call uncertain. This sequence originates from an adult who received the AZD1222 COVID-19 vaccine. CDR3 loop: CASSLNNEQFF. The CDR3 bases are TGTGCCAGCAGTCTGAACAATGAGCAGTTCTTC.